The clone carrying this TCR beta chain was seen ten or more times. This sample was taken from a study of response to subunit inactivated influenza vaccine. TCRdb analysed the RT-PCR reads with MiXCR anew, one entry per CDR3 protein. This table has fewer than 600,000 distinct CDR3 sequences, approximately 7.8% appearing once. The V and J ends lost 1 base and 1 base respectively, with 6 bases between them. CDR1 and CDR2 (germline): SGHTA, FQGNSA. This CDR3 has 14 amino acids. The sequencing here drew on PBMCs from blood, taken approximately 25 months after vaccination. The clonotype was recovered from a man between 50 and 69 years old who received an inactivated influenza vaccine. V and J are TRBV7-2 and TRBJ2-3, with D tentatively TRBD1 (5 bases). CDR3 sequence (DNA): TGTGCCAGCAGCTTAGGGGGCCGCACAGATACGCAGTATTTT. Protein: CASSLGGRTDTQYF. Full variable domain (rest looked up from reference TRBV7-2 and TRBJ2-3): GAGVSQSPSNKVTEKGKDVELRCDPISGHTALYWYRQSLGQGLEFLIYFQGNSAPDKSGLPSDRFSAERTGGSVSTLTIQRTQQEDSAVYLCASSLGGRTDTQYFGPGTRLTVL.